The 27 T cell receptor beta chains in this list originate from one sample, sequenced in a study of somatic mutations in cytotoxic T cells in rheumatoid arthritis. Assay used: immunoSEQ multiplex PCR; TCRdb lists only in-frame clones, some missing. The table lists more than 13,000 clones, 72% of them singletons. The sample taken for sequencing was CD8+ T cells sorted from blood. These receptor sequences come from an adult with rheumatoid arthritis.

The sample holds a few counts of this clone. The chain combines TRBV19 with TRBJ2-7; no firm D call. CDR3 length equals 12 residues. Germline V gene lookup returns CDR1 LNHDA and CDR2 SQIVND (reference sequence). Trimming shortened V by 11 bases and J by 2 bases, and 13 bases separated the two germline ends. Here the CDR3 reads CAVGGPPYEQYF. CDR3 coding DNA: TGTGCCGTTGGTGGGCCTCCCTACGAGCAGTACTTC.

The genes are TRBV29-1 and TRBJ2-5, with TRBD1 matching 7 bases. J lost 2 bases, V lost 7 bases, and 10 bases had no gene match. The germline V gene has CDR1 SQVTM and CDR2 ANQGSEA. The CDR3 covers 14 residues. The CDR3 protein is CSAHRDSLQETQYF. The CDR3 bases are TGCAGCGCCCACCGGGACAGCCTACAAGAGACCCAGTACTTC.

The rearrangement uses TRBV4-3 and TRBJ2-6; D not certain. The germline CDR1 and CDR2 sequences are LGHNA and YSLEER. Trimming shortened V by 1 base and J by 0 bases, and 7 bases separated the two germline ends. The CDR3 sequence is 16 residues long. DNA of the CDR3: TGCGCCAGCAGCCAAGGAGAAGCCTCTGGGGCCAACGTCCTGACTTTC. Translating it yields CASSQGEASGANVLTF.

The V call is TRBV27, the J call TRBJ2-1; tentative D call: TRBD2 (5 bases). The CDR3 runs to 16 residues. V lost 3 bases to trimming and J lost 1 base, with 13 bases between them. Germline values: CDR1 MNHEY, CDR2 SMNVEV (reference sequence). The CDR3 here is CASSFEPSGSYNEQFF. The CDR3 bases are TGTGCCAGCAGTTTCGAGCCCTCGGGATCCTACAATGAGCAGTTCTTC.

This rearrangement joins TRBV2 to TRBJ2-3; TRBD2 matches 7 bases. The ends lost 3 bases at V and 0 bases at J; junction bases unmatched: 9. The length of the CDR3 is 17 residues. Germline assignment: CDR1 SNHLY and CDR2 FYNNEI. CDR3 residues: CASSDPGLRTSTDTQYF. CDR3 nucleotides: TGTGCCAGCAGTGACCCGGGACTACGTACTAGCACAGATACGCAGTATTTT.

Only one count was recorded for this clone. This sequence joins TRBV19 and TRBJ1-2; the match to TRBD1 covers 10 bases. After removal of 6 bases from V and 8 bases from J, the junction contained 12 bases not matched to a gene. Germline V gene data show CDR1 as LNHDA and CDR2 as SQIVND (reference sequence). The CDR3 sequence is 15 residues long. The CDR3 DNA follows: TGTGCCAGTAGCCTCCGGGGACAGGGGTTGTGGGGCTACACCTTC. It yields the protein CASSLRGQGLWGYTF.

A word on this clone: The sample holds other DNA sequences that translate to the same CDR3. This chain links TRBV28 with TRBJ2-5; D is perhaps TRBD2 (6 bases). Trimming took off 4 bases at V and 4 bases at J, with 10 bases between the two ends. Germline CDR1 and CDR2: MDHEN and SYDVKM. The CDR3 loop spans 13 amino acids. The CDR3 coding sequence is TGTGCCAGCAGTTCCGGACTACCAGAGACCCAGTACTTC. This gives the protein CASSSGLPETQYF.

The chain carries TRBV9 and TRBJ1-3; TRBD1 might be the D (6 bases). Per the germline V gene, CDR1 is SGDLS and CDR2 is YYNGEE. V dropped 10 bases and J dropped 3 bases, with 14 bases sitting between them. This CDR3 is 13 amino acids long. In nucleotides, the CDR3 is TGTGCCTCCAGGGGTAAATATGGAAACACCATATATTTT. It translates to CASRGKYGNTIYF.

The chain recombines TRBV4-3 with TRBJ2-7; no firm D call. The CDR3 loop spans 14 amino acids. V lost 0 bases and J 7 bases, leaving 13 bases between the germline ends. Per the germline V gene, CDR1 is LGHNA and CDR2 is YSLEER. The CDR3 spells CASSQDLLVLEQYF. The CDR3 DNA sequence: TGCGCCAGCAGCCAAGACCTTCTAGTCTTAGAGCAGTACTTC.

V gene TRBV4-3 combines with J gene TRBJ2-2; weak D call: TRBD2 (5 bases). The germline gives CDR1 LGHNA, CDR2 YSLEER. Trimming stripped 4 bases from V and 9 bases from J, with 15 bases between. The CDR3 contains 14 residues. The DNA of the CDR3 is TGCGCCAGCAGCCCATCCCGAGGGAATCGGGAGCTGTTTTTT. Encoded protein: CASSPSRGNRELFF.

The CDR3 protein is CASSQDGGSSYEQYF. CDR3 sequence (DNA): TGCGCCAGCAGCCAAGATGGGGGTAGCTCCTACGAGCAGTACTTC. The rearrangement uses TRBV4-3 and TRBJ2-7; D tentatively reads TRBD1 or TRBD2 (5 bases each). The CDR3 covers 15 residues. V lost 0 bases and J lost 0, with 9 bases in between. Germline CDR1 is LGHNA and CDR2 is YSLEER.

This rearrangement joins TRBV7-8 to TRBJ2-5; TRBD1 might be the D (6 bases). Between the trimmed V and J ends, which lost 1 base and 5 bases, there was a span of 14 bases. The CDR3 runs 15 residues. Germline lookup yields CDR1 SGHVS and CDR2 FQNEAQ. CDR3 loop: CASSLDRVGRETQYF. CDR3 DNA: TGTGCCAGCAGCTTAGACAGGGTCGGTCGGGAGACCCAGTACTTC.

Only a few counts were recorded for this clone. V gene TRBV7-9 combines with J gene TRBJ2-7, with D hard to call. Trimming pared 2 bases from V and 0 bases from J, leaving 5 bases between. In germline, CDR1 is SEHNR, CDR2 FQNEAQ (reference sequence). The CDR3 is 13 residues long. In DNA form, the CDR3 reads TGTGCCAGCAGCTTACCAGGCTCCTACGAGCAGTACTTC. Translation gives CASSLPGSYEQYF.

The J gene is TRBJ1-2, the V gene TRBV14; weak D call: TRBD1 (5 bases). The germline V gene encodes CDR1 SGHDN and CDR2 FVKESK. The CDR3 loop spans 12 amino acids. V lost 4 bases, J lost 4 bases, and 7 bases lay in between. CDR3 nucleotides: TGTGCCAGCAGCCTCGGGGGCTATGGCTACACCTTC. Protein product: CASSLGGYGYTF.

This chain connects TRBV7-2 to TRBJ2-7; a weak D match, TRBD2 (6 bases). Germline-derived CDR1 and CDR2 are SGHTA and FQGNSA. Trimming cost V 5 bases and J 0 bases, with 14 bases left between them. CDR3 length: 15 amino acids. The CDR3 coding sequence is TGTGCCAGCAGCCCTCTAGCGAGGGACTCCTACGAGCAGTACTTC. This gives the protein CASSPLARDSYEQYF.

The rearrangement uses TRBV7-9 and TRBJ1-2; a possible D gene is TRBD1 (6 bases). The CDR3 is 16 residues long. Germline loops: CDR1 SEHNR, CDR2 FQNEAQ (reference sequence). Between the trimmed V and J ends, which lost 6 bases and 5 bases, there was a span of 22 bases. CDR3 protein: CASRGGADAVPYGYTF. In DNA, the CDR3 is TGTGCCAGCAGGGGGGGGGCCGACGCAGTACCTTATGGCTACACCTTC.

The chain combines TRBV9 with TRBJ2-7, with D perhaps given as TRBD1 or TRBD2 (5 bases each). The germline V gene has CDR1 SGDLS and CDR2 YYNGEE. Trimming stripped 1 base from V and 4 bases from J, with 15 bases between. There are 15 residues in the CDR3. The CDR3 nucleotides read TGTGCCAGCAGCGTAACCGGGACCCCCCAATACGAGCAGTACTTC. It specifies CASSVTGTPQYEQYF. Using reference TRBV9 and TRBJ2-7 for the parts outside the CDR3, the full variable domain is DSGVTQTPKHLITATGQRVTLRCSPRSGDLSVYWYQQSLDQGLQFLIQYYNGEERAKGNILERFSAQQFPDLHSELNLSSLELGDSALYFCASSVTGTPQYEQYFGPGTRLTVT.

V and J are TRBV7-8 and TRBJ2-1; 7 bases are a match to TRBD2. This CDR3 region has 15 residues. With V trimmed by 3 bases and J by 4 bases, 6 bases remained unmatched. Germline V gives CDR1 SGHVS, CDR2 FQNEAQ. CDR3 residues: CASSLMVAGYNEQFF. As DNA, the CDR3 is TGTGCCAGCAGCTTGATGGTAGCGGGTTACAATGAGCAGTTCTTC.

By its share, this clone is medium-sized. This chain joins TRBV20-1 and TRBJ2-1; D is unclear. The CDR3 runs to 11 residues. Germline CDR1 is DFQATT and CDR2 is SNEGSKA (reference sequence). Trimming left V 7 bases short and J 5 bases short, with 9 bases between. The CDR3 region is CSGRSDNEQFF. CDR3 nucleotides: TGCAGTGGCCGCTCGGACAATGAGCAGTTCTTC.

The J gene is TRBJ2-7, the V gene TRBV9, with 16 bases fitting TRBD2. With V trimmed by 0 bases and J by 0 bases, 6 bases remained unmatched. CDR1 and CDR2 (germline): SGDLS, YYNGEE. The CDR3 totals 19 residues. The CDR3: CASSVDAGLAGGSSYEQYF. CDR3 nucleotides: TGTGCCAGCAGCGTAGATGCGGGACTAGCGGGGGGGAGCTCCTACGAGCAGTACTTC.

This chain joins TRBV5-1 and TRBJ2-2, with 7 bases matching TRBD2. The junction had 11 bases not matched to a gene; V was cut back by 1 base and J by 5 bases. Per the germline V gene, CDR1 is SGHRS and CDR2 is YFSETQ. This CDR3 spans 17 amino acids. The CDR3 bases are TGCGCCAGCAGCTTGCTTAGCGGGCTCGCGGAAACCGGGGAGCTGTTTTTT. Translated: CASSLLSGLAETGELFF.

The chain recombines TRBV6-6 with TRBJ2-6; D is undetermined. Trimming removed 5 bases at V and 1 base at J, with 3 bases between. The CDR3 runs 13 residues. Germline lookup yields CDR1 MNHNY and CDR2 SVGAGI (reference sequence). The CDR3 region has the DNA TGTGCCAGCAGTCATTCTGGGGCCAACGTCCTGACTTTC. Protein: CASSHSGANVLTF.

The sample holds a few counts of this clone. The chain carries TRBV27 and TRBJ2-7, with no clear D. Germline V lookup: CDR1 MNHEY, CDR2 SMNVEV (reference sequence). V lost 2 bases to trimming and J lost 3 bases, with 8 bases between them. CDR3 size: 13 residues. The CDR3 nucleotides are TGTGCCAGCAGTTTAGGGCGGTTCTACGAGCAGTACTTC. It specifies CASSLGRFYEQYF.

This chain links TRBV7-6 with TRBJ2-7, with 10 bases identical to TRBD1. The V gene's germline CDR1 is SGHVS and CDR2 FNYEAQ. Trimming at V came to 3 bases and at J to 2 bases, leaving 1 base not matched to a gene. The CDR3 covers 14 residues. In DNA, the CDR3 is TGTGCCAGCAGCTTCGGGACAGGGGCCTACGAGCAGTACTTC. It yields the protein CASSFGTGAYEQYF.

This chain joins TRBV13 and TRBJ2-1; D is unclear. The CDR3 consists of 16 residues. Deletions cut 5 bases from V and 0 bases from J, with 14 bases between. From germline, CDR1 is PRHDT and CDR2 FYEKMQ (reference sequence). The DNA of the CDR3 is TGTGCCAGCAGCCTGAGTGGCGGCTACTCCTACAATGAGCAGTTCTTC. It encodes CASSLSGGYSYNEQFF.

The chain combines TRBV21-1 with TRBJ1-1; the table calls TRBD1, which could not be checked here. TRBV21-1 is described as a pseudogene. This CDR3 has 17 amino acids. CDR3 DNA: TGTGCCAGCAGCTCCCCGGGACAGGGGAAGGGGAACACTGAAGCTTTCTTT. Translation: CASSSPGQGKGNTEAFF.

The J gene is TRBJ2-5, the V gene TRBV15; D unresolved. The CDR3 sequence is 13 residues long. V was pared by 4 bases and J by 1 base, with 7 bases between. Germline CDR1 is LNHNV and CDR2 is YYDKDF (reference sequence). The CDR3 coding sequence is TGTGCCACCAGCAACACGGGCCAAGAGACCCAGTACTTC. Translating it yields CATSNTGQETQYF.